This passage covers 28 T cell receptor beta chains from one sample sequenced in a study of cytomegalovirus exposure and HLA in healthy donors. PCR employed 60 Vbeta and 13 Jbeta primers. The data were produced by immunoSEQ multiplex PCR, yet TCRdb's version contains in-frame clones alone and is incomplete. The sample consists of 100,000 or so clones, roughly four fifths of them appearing once. Sequences were obtained from PBMCs. The receptors here all came from a man aged 40-49 years in good health and CMV-seronegative.

V and J are TRBV4-2 and TRBJ1-1; perhaps TRBD1 as D (6 bases). Trimming removed 4 bases at V and 1 base at J, with 13 bases between. Per the germline V gene, CDR1 is LGHNA and CDR2 is YNFKEQ. The length of the CDR3 is 15 residues. CDR3 loop: CASSRDLTGNTEAFF. As DNA, the CDR3 is TGTGCCAGCAGCCGGGATCTGACAGGGAACACTGAAGCTTTCTTT.

The chain is built from TRBV20-1 and TRBJ1-1; D is unclear. The CDR3 covers 11 residues. Trimming left V 7 bases short and J 7 bases short, with 13 bases between. Germline V CDR1 and CDR2: DFQATT, SNEGSKA (reference sequence). The CDR3 DNA reads as TGCAGTGTAACCCAGGAAGGTGAAGCTTTCTTT. This encodes CSVTQEGEAFF.

J is TRBJ2-5 and V is TRBV30; TRBD2 is a possible D gene (5 bases). The length of the CDR3 is 13 residues. CDR1 GTSNPN and CDR2 SVGIG come from the germline V gene (reference sequence). Trimming pared 7 bases from V and 2 bases from J, leaving 14 bases between. The CDR3, as DNA: TGTGCCTCTGCACAACCGGGACAAGAGACCCAGTACTTC. It codes for CASAQPGQETQYF.

There are a few counts of this clone. J is TRBJ2-7 and V is TRBV5-1; 9 bases map to TRBD2. Germline assignment: CDR1 SGHRS and CDR2 YFSETQ. Trimming removed 4 bases from V and 0 bases from J; junction bases left unmatched: 5. The CDR3 is made up of 15 amino acids. CDR3 loop: CASSGSGRLSYEQYF. The DNA of the CDR3 is TGCGCCAGCAGCGGGAGCGGGAGGCTCTCCTACGAGCAGTACTTC.

The V and J genes are TRBV5-1 and TRBJ2-1; 11 bases line up with TRBD2. The CDR3 covers 12 residues. The trim removed 6 bases at V and 10 bases at J, leaving 3 bases unmatched. Germline V gene data show CDR1 as SGHRS and CDR2 as YFSETQ. The CDR3 nucleotides are TGCGCCAGCAAACTAGCGGGGGCCGAGCAGTTCTTC. This sequence encodes CASKLAGAEQFF.

The chain has TRBV5-6 and TRBJ2-1, with unresolved D. The V end was cut by 4 bases, the J end by 8 bases, with 7 bases between. The germline gives CDR1 SGHDT, CDR2 YYEEEE. This CDR3 is 11 amino acids long. As DNA, the CDR3 is TGTGCCAGCAGCCACATTGATGAGCAGTTCTTC. Protein sequence: CASSHIDEQFF.

The chain joins TRBV5-1 to TRBJ2-4, with 7 bases that match TRBD2. Germline CDR1 is SGHRS and CDR2 is YFSETQ. J was trimmed by 3 bases and V by 0 bases; bases with no gene match: 6. CDR3 length: 16 residues. CDR3 residues: CASSLEAGRGKNIQYF. The CDR3 nucleotides read TGCGCCAGCAGCTTGGAGGCAGGGAGGGGCAAAAACATTCAGTACTTC.

This chain connects TRBV27 to TRBJ1-1; a weak D match, TRBD1 (6 bases). This CDR3 is built from 14 residues. Germline values: CDR1 MNHEY, CDR2 SMNVEV (reference sequence). The V and J ends lost 6 bases and 3 bases respectively, with 14 bases between them. The CDR3 DNA reads TGTGCCAGCAGCTTCGGGACACCCGACACTGAAGCTTTCTTT. Its translation: CASSFGTPDTEAFF.

The J gene is TRBJ1-2, the V gene TRBV10-3; a weak D match, TRBD1 (5 bases). This CDR3 is 13 amino acids long. Germline V gene lookup returns CDR1 ENHRY and CDR2 SYGVKD. The ends were cut back, 6 bases at V and 4 bases at J, with 12 bases in the middle. The CDR3: CAISEDSSYGYTF. The DNA for the CDR3 is TGTGCCATCAGCGAAGACAGCTCCTATGGCTACACCTTC.

The V gene is TRBV6-5, the J gene TRBJ1-5; D gene unclear. Trimming left V 4 bases short and J 6 bases short, with 10 bases between. This CDR3 has 13 amino acids. Germline-derived CDR1 and CDR2 are MNHEY and SVGAGI. CDR3 in DNA: TGTGCCAGCAGTTCCAGGATCTTTCAGCCCCAGCATTTT. As protein: CASSSRIFQPQHF.

The chain has TRBV5-1 and TRBJ1-3, with D hard to call. V was trimmed by 3 bases and J by 2 bases, leaving 15 bases between them. The germline V gene encodes CDR1 SGHRS and CDR2 YFSETQ. The CDR3 spans 16 residues. The CDR3 sequence: CASSSRETGAGNTIYF. The CDR3, as DNA: TGCGCCAGCAGCTCACGAGAGACTGGAGCTGGAAACACCATATATTTT.

The chain combines TRBV7-9 with TRBJ2-3; TRBD1 matches 7 bases. CDR1 is SEHNR, CDR2 FQNEAQ, per germline (reference sequence). CDR3 length equals 14 residues. The V segment lost 5 bases and the J segment 3 bases; nucleotides outside the gene matches: 5. In nucleotides, the CDR3 is TGTGCCAGCAGCCAGACAGGGCTAACAGATACGCAGTATTTT. Its protein is CASSQTGLTDTQYF.

This chain connects TRBV18 to TRBJ2-1; 7 bases map to TRBD2. Trimming removed 4 bases from V and 7 bases from J; junction bases left unmatched: 7. The CDR3 covers 14 residues. The V gene's germline CDR1 is KGHSH and CDR2 LQKENI. This chain's CDR3 is CASSHMDGRNEQFF. CDR3 in DNA: TGTGCCAGCTCACACATGGACGGGAGGAATGAGCAGTTCTTC.

This clone was seen more than once but under ten times. V is TRBV4-3 and J is TRBJ1-5; a possible D gene is TRBD1 (5 bases). The CDR3 extends over 15 amino acids. The ends were cut back, 0 bases at V and 2 bases at J, with 8 bases in the middle. CDR1 LGHNA and CDR2 YSLEER come from the germline V gene. CDR3 sequence reads: CASSQDRAGNQPQHF. The CDR3 region has the DNA TGCGCCAGCAGCCAAGACAGGGCCGGCAATCAGCCCCAGCATTTT.

CDR3 nucleotide sequence: TGTGCCAGCATGGGACACCTCGAGAGTCAGCCCCAGCATTTT. Translated, it gives CASMGHLESQPQHF. J is TRBJ1-5 and V is TRBV2, with D possibly matching TRBD1 (6 bases). Germline CDR1 is SNHLY and CDR2 is FYNNEI. V was trimmed by 7 bases and J by 6 bases, leaving 16 bases between them. CDR3 length equals 14 residues.

The chain joins TRBV4-1 to TRBJ2-1; 8 bases match TRBD2. CDR1 MGHRA and CDR2 YSYEKL come from the germline V gene. The CDR3 covers 18 residues. V trimming: 4 bases; J trimming: 2 bases; junction bases outside the gene matches: 13. The CDR3 DNA follows: TGCGCCAGCAGCCGGGGGCTAGCGGGCAAATGGGCCTACAATGAGCAGTTCTTC. The encoded protein is CASSRGLAGKWAYNEQFF.

V is TRBV4-1 and J is TRBJ2-5; 9 bases fit TRBD2. This CDR3 contains 14 residues. Germline lookup yields CDR1 MGHRA and CDR2 YSYEKL. Trimming took 4 bases from V and 3 from J; bases not matched to a gene: 3. CDR3 DNA sequence: TGCGCCAGCAGCCCGTTAGCGGGAGAAGAGACCCAGTACTTC. This codes for CASSPLAGEETQYF.

This clone was counted between two and nine times. The chain employs TRBV7-2 and TRBJ2-5; 7 bases align to TRBD1. V gave up 8 bases and J gave up 1 base; unmatched junction bases: 4. CDR3 length: 13 residues. CDR1 and CDR2 (germline): SGHTA, FQGNSA. The CDR3 DNA follows: TGTGCCAGCTTAAGGGACAGCCAAGAGACCCAGTACTTC. Translating it yields CASLRDSQETQYF.

The V and J genes are TRBV7-2 and TRBJ1-2; 11 nucleotides align to TRBD1. After removal of 1 base from V and 8 bases from J, the junction contained 0 bases not matched to a gene. CDR1 and CDR2 from the germline V gene are SGHTA and FQGNSA. The CDR3 is 13 amino acids. In nucleotides, the CDR3 is TGTGCCAGCAGCTTAGGGACAGGGGGCGGCTACACCTTC. It yields the protein CASSLGTGGGYTF.

The V gene is TRBV28, the J gene TRBJ2-5; TRBD2 agrees at 9 bases. The trim removed 2 bases at V and 1 base at J, leaving 5 bases unmatched. Germline loops: CDR1 MDHEN, CDR2 SYDVKM. The length of the CDR3 is 16 residues. The chain's CDR3 is CASSLSSGGLQETQYF. In DNA, the CDR3 is TGTGCCAGCAGTTTAAGTAGCGGGGGCCTCCAAGAGACCCAGTACTTC. The variable domain in full, with the rest retrieved from reference TRBV28 and TRBJ2-5, is DVKVTQSSRYLVKRTGEKVFLECVQDMDHENMFWYRQDPGLGLRLIYFSYDVKMKEKGDIPEGYSVSREKKERFSLILESASTNQTSMYLCASSLSSGGLQETQYFGPGTRLLVL.

The rearrangement uses TRBV6-1 and TRBJ2-5; tentative D call: TRBD1 (6 bases). The CDR3 covers 12 residues. Trimming stripped 5 bases from V and 7 bases from J, with 11 bases between. Germline CDR1 is MNHNS and CDR2 is SASEGT. The CDR3 coding sequence is TGTGCCAGCAGTTCAGGGACACCGACCCAGTACTTC. Its translation: CASSSGTPTQYF.

V usage is TRBV4-1 and J usage is TRBJ1-2; D possibly corresponds to TRBD1 (5 bases). The V end lost 7 bases, the J end lost 4 bases, and 10 bases lay between the germline ends. The CDR3 is 12 amino acids. CDR1 and CDR2 from the germline V gene are MGHRA and YSYEKL. Written as DNA, the CDR3 is TGCGCCAGCACGGGGGAGAGCTATGGCTACACCTTC. Amino acids: CASTGESYGYTF.

The V gene is TRBV6-1, the J gene TRBJ2-1, with TRBD1 matching over 7 bases. Germline V gene sequence: CDR1 MNHNS, CDR2 SASEGT. CDR3 length equals 15 residues. J gave up 0 bases and V 1 base, and 0 bases lay outside the gene matches. CDR3: CASSEGQGSYNEQFF. The CDR3, as DNA: TGTGCCAGCAGTGAAGGACAGGGCTCCTACAATGAGCAGTTCTTC.

The rearrangement links TRBV19 to TRBJ1-5; TRBD1 matches at 9 bases. The CDR3 is 16 amino acids. V trimming: 4 bases; J trimming: 2 bases; junction bases outside the gene matches: 6. Germline V CDR1 and CDR2: LNHDA, SQIVND (reference sequence). The CDR3: CASSRGQGRGNQPQHF. The CDR3 nucleotides read TGTGCCAGTAGTAGGGGACAGGGAAGGGGCAATCAGCCCCAGCATTTT.

The V gene is TRBV19, the J gene TRBJ1-4; D remains unclear. The CDR3 length is 15 residues. Trimming removed 11 bases at V and 0 bases at J, with 16 bases between. Germline-derived CDR1 and CDR2 are LNHDA and SQIVND (reference sequence). CDR3 nucleotide sequence: TGTGCCGTCGGGGTCTTAGGCGCAACTAATGAAAAACTGTTTTTT. This gives the protein CAVGVLGATNEKLFF.

The chain carries TRBV5-4 and TRBJ2-2; D perhaps matches TRBD1 (5 bases). Trimming stripped 2 bases from V and 6 bases from J, with 8 bases between. The V gene's germline CDR1 is SGHNT and CDR2 YYREEE (reference sequence). This CDR3 region has 13 residues. The CDR3 is CASSFGAAGELFF. DNA of the CDR3: TGTGCCAGCAGCTTTGGGGCGGCCGGGGAGCTGTTTTTT.

The J gene is TRBJ1-2, the V gene TRBV11-3; D unresolved. The CDR3 contains 12 residues. With 4 bases removed from V and 0 bases from J, the gap between germline ends came to 3 bases. Germline assignment: CDR1 SGHNT and CDR2 YENEEA. The CDR3 DNA is TGTGCCAGCAGCTCAACTAACTATGGCTACACCTTC. Translation gives CASSSTNYGYTF. Filled out from reference TRBV11-3 and TRBJ1-2, the complete variable domain reads EAGVVQSPRYKIIEKKQPVAFWCNPISGHNTLYWYLQNLGQGPELLIRYENEEAVDDSQLPKDRFSAERLKGVDSTLKIQPAELGDSAVYLCASSSTNYGYTFGSGTRLTVV.

In this sample, this clone turned up a few times. The sample has other DNA sequences that encode this CDR3 too. This chain links TRBV7-8 with TRBJ2-5; 10 bases line up with TRBD2. The CDR3 length is 15 residues. J lost 2 bases, V lost 4 bases, and 4 bases had no gene match. Germline CDR1 and CDR2: SGHVS and FQNEAQ. The CDR3 coding sequence is TGTGCCAGCAGCTCTAGCGGGGGAGTACAAGAGACCCAGTACTTC. This sequence encodes CASSSSGGVQETQYF.